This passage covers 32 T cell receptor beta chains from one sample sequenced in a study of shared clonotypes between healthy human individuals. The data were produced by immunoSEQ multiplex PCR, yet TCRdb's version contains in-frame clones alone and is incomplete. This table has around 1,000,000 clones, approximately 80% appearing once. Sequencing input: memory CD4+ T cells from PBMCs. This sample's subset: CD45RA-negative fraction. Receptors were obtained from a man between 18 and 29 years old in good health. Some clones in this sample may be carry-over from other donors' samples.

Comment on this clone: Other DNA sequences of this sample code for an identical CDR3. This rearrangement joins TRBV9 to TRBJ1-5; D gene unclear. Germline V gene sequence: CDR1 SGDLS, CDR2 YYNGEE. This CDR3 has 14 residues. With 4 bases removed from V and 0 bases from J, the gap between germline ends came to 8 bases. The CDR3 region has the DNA TGTGCCAGCAGCCCCCAAGGTAGCAATCAGCCCCAGCATTTT. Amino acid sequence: CASSPQGSNQPQHF.

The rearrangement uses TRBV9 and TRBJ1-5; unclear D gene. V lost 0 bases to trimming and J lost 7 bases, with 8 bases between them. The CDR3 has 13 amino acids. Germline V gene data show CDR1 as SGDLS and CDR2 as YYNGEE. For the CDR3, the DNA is TGTGCCAGCAGCGTAGGTGAGGGCCAGCCCCAGCATTTT. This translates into CASSVGEGQPQHF.

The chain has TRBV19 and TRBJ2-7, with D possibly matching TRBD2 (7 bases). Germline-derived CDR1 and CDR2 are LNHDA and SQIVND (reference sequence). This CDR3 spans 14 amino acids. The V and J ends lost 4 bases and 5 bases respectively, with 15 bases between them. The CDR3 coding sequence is TGTGCCAGTAGTAGGGGGGGCCTTAACCACGAGCAGTACTTC. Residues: CASSRGGLNHEQYF. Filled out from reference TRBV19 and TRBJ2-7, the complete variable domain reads DGGITQSPKYLFRKEGQNVTLSCEQNLNHDAMYWYRQDPGQGLRLIYYSQIVNDFQKGDIAEGYSVSREKKESFPLTVTSAQKNPTAFYLCASSRGGLNHEQYFGPGTRLTVT.

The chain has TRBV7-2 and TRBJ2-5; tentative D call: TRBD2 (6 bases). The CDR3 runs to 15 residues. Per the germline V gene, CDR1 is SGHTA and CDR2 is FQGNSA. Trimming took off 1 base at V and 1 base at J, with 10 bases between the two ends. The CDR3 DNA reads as TGTGCCAGCAGCTTAGGCCTCGGGGGCCAAGAGACCCAGTACTTC. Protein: CASSLGLGGQETQYF.

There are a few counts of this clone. The CDR3 bases are TGTGCCAGCAGACCCCCTACAGTTGAAGCTTTCTTT. It yields the protein CASRPPTVEAFF. The V and J genes are TRBV28 and TRBJ1-1; no firm D call. The CDR3 is 12 residues long. The germline V and J ends were trimmed by 6 bases and 7 bases, with 12 bases remaining between them. CDR1 is MDHEN, CDR2 SYDVKM, per germline.

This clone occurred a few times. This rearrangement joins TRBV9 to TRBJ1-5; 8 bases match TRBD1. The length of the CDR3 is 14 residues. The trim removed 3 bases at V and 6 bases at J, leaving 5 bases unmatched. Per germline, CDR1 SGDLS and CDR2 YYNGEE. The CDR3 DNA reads TGTGCCAGCAGCGCCGGGACAGGTGTTCAGCCCCAGCATTTT. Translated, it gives CASSAGTGVQPQHF.

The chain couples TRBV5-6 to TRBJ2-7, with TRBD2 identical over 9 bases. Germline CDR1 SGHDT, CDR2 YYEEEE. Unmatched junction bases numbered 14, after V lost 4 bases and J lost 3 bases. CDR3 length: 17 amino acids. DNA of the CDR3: TGTGCCAGCAGCAGTGCAATAGCGGGAGAAACCTTCTACGAGCAGTACTTC. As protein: CASSSAIAGETFYEQYF.

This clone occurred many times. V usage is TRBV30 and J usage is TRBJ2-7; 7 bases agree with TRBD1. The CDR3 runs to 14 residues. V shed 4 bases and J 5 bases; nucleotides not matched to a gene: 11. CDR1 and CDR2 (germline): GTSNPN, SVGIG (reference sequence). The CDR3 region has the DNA TGTGCCTGGACCTTAGGGGACAGCGCCGACGAGCAGTACTTC. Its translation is CAWTLGDSADEQYF.

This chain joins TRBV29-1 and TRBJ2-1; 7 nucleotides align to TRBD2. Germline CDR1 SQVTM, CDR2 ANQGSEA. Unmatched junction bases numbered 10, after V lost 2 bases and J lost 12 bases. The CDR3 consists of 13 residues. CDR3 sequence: CSVENGWEGGQFF. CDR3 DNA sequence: TGCAGCGTTGAAAACGGTTGGGAGGGCGGGCAGTTCTTC.

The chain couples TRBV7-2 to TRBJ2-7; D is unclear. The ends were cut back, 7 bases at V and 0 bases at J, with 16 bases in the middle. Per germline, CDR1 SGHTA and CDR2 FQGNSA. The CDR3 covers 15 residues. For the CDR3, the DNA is TGTGCCAGCACCACGACCTCTACGGACTCCTACGAGCAGTACTTC. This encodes CASTTTSTDSYEQYF.

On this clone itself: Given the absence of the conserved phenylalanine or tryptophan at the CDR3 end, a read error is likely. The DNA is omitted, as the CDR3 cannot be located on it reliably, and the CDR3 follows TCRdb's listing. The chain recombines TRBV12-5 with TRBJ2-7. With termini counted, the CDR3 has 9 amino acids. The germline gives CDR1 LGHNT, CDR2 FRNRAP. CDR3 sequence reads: CASGTRPLY.

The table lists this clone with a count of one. CDR3 DNA: TGTGCCAGCTCACCCCGCACCATCTACGAGCAGTACTTC. Its translation: CASSPRTIYEQYF. V gene TRBV18 combines with J gene TRBJ2-7; D is uncertain. The V gene's germline CDR1 is KGHSH and CDR2 LQKENI. The V and J ends lost 3 bases and 3 bases respectively, with 9 bases between them. This CDR3 contains 13 residues.

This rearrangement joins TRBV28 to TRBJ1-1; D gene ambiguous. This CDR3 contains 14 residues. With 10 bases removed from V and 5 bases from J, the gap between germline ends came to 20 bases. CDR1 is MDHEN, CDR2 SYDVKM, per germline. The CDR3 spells CATQWRGRDTEAFF. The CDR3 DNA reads TGTGCCACCCAATGGCGGGGAAGGGATACTGAAGCTTTCTTT.

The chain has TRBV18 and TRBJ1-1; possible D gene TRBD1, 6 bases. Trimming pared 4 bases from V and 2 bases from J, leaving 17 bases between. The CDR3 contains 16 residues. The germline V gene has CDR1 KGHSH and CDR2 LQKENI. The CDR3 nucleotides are TGTGCCAGCTCACTGTTGGGGGCAGGGGCCAACACTGAAGCTTTCTTT. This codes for CASSLLGAGANTEAFF.

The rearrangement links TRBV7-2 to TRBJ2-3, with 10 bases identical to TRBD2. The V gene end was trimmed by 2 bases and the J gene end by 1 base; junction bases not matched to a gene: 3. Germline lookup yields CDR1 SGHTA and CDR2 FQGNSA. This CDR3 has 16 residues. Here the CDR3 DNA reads TGTGCCAGCAGCTTACAGGGGACTAGCGGCACAGATACGCAGTATTTT. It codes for CASSLQGTSGTDTQYF.

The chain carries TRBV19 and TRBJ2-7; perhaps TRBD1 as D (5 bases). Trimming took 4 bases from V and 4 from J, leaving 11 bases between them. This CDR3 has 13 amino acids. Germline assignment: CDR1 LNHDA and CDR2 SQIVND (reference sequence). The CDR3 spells CASSKFQGYEQYF. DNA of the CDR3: TGTGCCAGTAGTAAATTTCAGGGATACGAGCAGTACTTC.

The CDR3, as DNA: TGCGCCAGCAGGCGGGACAGGGTTGGCACCGGGGAGCTGTTTTTT. It yields the protein CASRRDRVGTGELFF. The chain has TRBV10-2 and TRBJ2-2; 9 bases align to TRBD1. After removal of 6 bases from V and 4 bases from J, the junction contained 6 bases not matched to a gene. Germline values: CDR1 WSHSY, CDR2 SAAADI. The CDR3 contains 15 residues.

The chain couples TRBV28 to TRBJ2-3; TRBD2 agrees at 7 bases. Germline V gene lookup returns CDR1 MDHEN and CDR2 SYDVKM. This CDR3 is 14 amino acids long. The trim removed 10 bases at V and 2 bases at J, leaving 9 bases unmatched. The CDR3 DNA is TGTGCCACCGCGGGGGAGGGCCCCACAGATACGCAGTATTTT. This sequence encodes CATAGEGPTDTQYF.

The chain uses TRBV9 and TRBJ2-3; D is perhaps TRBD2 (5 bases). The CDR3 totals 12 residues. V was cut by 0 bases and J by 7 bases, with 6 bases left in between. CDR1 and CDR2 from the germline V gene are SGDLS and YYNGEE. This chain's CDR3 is CASSVVANTQYF. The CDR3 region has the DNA TGTGCCAGCAGCGTAGTAGCGAATACGCAGTATTTT.

The CDR3 loop is CASRPDSYTEAFF. The CDR3 DNA sequence: TGTGCCAGCCGACCGGACAGTTACACTGAAGCTTTCTTT. The chain is built from TRBV6-5 and TRBJ1-1; tentatively, D is TRBD1 (6 bases). This CDR3 is built from 13 residues. CDR1 is MNHEY, CDR2 SVGAGI, per germline. V lost 8 bases, J lost 3 bases, and 13 bases lay in between.

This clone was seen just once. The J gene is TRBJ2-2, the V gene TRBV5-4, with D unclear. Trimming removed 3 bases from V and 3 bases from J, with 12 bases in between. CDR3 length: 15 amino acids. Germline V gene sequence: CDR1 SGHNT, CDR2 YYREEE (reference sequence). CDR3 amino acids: CASSSGDAHTGELFF. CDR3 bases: TGTGCCAGCAGCTCCGGTGACGCCCACACCGGGGAGCTGTTTTTT.

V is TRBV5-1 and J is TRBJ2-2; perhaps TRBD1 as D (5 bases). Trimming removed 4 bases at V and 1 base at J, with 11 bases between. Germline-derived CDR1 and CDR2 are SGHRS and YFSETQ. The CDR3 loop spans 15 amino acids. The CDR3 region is CASSASTGNTGELFF. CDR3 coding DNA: TGCGCCAGCAGCGCCTCAACAGGGAACACCGGGGAGCTGTTTTTT.

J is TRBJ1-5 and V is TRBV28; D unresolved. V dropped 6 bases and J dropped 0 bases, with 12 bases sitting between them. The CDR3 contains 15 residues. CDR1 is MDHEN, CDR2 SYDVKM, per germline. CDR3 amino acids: CASSLGSSSNQPQHF. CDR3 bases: TGTGCCAGCAGCCTTGGGAGCTCTAGCAATCAGCCCCAGCATTTT.

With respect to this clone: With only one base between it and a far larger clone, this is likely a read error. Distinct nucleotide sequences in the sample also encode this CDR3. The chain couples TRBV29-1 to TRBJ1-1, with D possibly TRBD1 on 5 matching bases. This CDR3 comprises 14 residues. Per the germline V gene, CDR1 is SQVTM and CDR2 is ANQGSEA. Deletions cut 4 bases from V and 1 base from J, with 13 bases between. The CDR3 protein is CSVASGASNTEAFF. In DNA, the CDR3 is TGCAGCGTTGCTTCCGGGGCGTCGAACACTGAAGCTTTCTTT.

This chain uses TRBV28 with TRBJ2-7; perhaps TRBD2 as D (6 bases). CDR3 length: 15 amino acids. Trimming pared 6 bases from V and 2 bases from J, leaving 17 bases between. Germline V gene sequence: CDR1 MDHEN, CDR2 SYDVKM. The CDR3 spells CASSTVGSGTYEQYF. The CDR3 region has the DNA TGTGCCAGCAGCACCGTGGGTAGCGGAACCTACGAGCAGTACTTC.

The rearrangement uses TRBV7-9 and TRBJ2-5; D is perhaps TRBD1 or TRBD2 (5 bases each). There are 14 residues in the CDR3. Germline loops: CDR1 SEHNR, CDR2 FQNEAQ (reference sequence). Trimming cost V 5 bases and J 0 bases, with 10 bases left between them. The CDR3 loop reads CASSPGTYQETQYF. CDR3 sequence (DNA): TGTGCCAGCAGCCCCGGGACGTACCAAGAGACCCAGTACTTC.

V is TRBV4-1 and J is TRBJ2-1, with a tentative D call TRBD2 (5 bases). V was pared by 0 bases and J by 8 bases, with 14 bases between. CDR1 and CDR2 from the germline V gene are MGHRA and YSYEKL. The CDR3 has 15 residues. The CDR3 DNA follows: TGCGCCAGCAGCCAAGATGCTAGCACTCGCTATGAGCAGTTCTTC. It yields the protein CASSQDASTRYEQFF.

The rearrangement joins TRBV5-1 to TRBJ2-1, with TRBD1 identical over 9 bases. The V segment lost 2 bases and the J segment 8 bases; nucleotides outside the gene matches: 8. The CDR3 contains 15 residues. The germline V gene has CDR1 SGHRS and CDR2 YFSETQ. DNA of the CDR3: TGCGCCAGCAGCTTCGATGGGACAGGGTACCATGAGCAGTTCTTC. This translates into CASSFDGTGYHEQFF.

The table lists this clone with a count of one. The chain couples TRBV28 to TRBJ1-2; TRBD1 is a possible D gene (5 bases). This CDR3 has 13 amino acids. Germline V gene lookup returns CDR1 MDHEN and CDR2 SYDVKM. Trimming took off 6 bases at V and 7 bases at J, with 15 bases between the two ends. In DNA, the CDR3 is TGTGCCAGCAGACCCTGGGGGATGAGTGGCTACACCTTC. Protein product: CASRPWGMSGYTF.

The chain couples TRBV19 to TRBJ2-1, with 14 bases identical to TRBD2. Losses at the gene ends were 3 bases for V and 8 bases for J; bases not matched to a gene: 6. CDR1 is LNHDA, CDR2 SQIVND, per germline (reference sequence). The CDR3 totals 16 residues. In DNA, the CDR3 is TGTGCCAGTAGTATTGGGACTAGCGGGAGAGCCTATGAGCAGTTCTTC. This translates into CASSIGTSGRAYEQFF.

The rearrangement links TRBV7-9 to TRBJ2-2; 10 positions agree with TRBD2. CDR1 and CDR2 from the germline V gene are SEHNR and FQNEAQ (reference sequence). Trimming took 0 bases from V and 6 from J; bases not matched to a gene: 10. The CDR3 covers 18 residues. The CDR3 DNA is TGTGCCAGCAGCTTAGCGCTAAGTAGAGCGGGAGGGCCCGGGGAGCTGTTTTTT. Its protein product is CASSLALSRAGGPGELFF.

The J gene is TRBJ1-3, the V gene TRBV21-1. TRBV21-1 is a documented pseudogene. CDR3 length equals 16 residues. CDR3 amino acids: CASRAPQENSGNTIYF. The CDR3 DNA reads TGTGCCAGCAGAGCCCCGCAGGAGAACTCTGGAAACACCATATATTTT.